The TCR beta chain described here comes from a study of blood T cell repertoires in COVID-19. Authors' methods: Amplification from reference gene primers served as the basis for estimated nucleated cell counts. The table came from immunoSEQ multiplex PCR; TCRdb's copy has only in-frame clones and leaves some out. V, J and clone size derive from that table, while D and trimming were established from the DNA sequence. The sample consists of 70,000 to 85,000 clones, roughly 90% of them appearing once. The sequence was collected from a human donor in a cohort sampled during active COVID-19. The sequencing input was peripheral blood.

CDR3 loop: CASSQDGQGIYGYTF. CDR3 DNA: TGTGCCAGCAGCCAAGATGGGCAGGGCATCTATGGCTACACCTTC. The rearrangement uses TRBV4-2 and TRBJ1-2; TRBD1 is a possible D gene (5 bases). V shed 0 bases and J shed 4 bases, with 12 bases lying between them. The CDR3 is 15 amino acids. Germline V lookup: CDR1 LGHNA, CDR2 YNFKEQ.